The sequence of this TCR beta chain was determined in a study of blood T cell repertoires in COVID-19. The overall study: The United States, Italy and Spain provided the acute and convalescent COVID-19 samples. T cells, B-cell-depleted T cells, or PBMCs provided the cDNA or gDNA that served as material.

The authors' processing: The authors estimated nucleated cell counts from reference gene primer amplification. Some clones are missing from TCRdb's copy, which holds only in-frame ones; the method was immunoSEQ multiplex PCR. The V and J calls and clone size are taken from that table; D and trimming were inferred from the DNA. Of 20,000 or so clones in the sample, 87% were seen once. Sequenced material: peripheral blood. The receptor was derived from a human donor with active COVID-19. The donor label of this sample is uncertain.

For the CDR3, the DNA is TGTGCCAGCAGCTTTGTGGGGGGGGACTATGGCTACACCTTC. Translated: CASSFVGGDYGYTF. The chain combines TRBV5-4 with TRBJ1-2, with a tentative D call TRBD1 (5 bases). The CDR3 covers 14 residues. V was pared by 2 bases and J by 3 bases, with 11 bases between. CDR1 and CDR2 (germline): SGHNT, YYREEE (reference sequence).